This T cell receptor (beta chain) was observed in a study of shared clonotypes between healthy human individuals. Study-level findings and limits: Estimated clonotype richness was generally higher in naive than memory subsets.

The CDR3 is made up of 12 amino acids. Trimming removed 4 bases from V and 3 bases from J, with 6 bases in between. Germline V gives CDR1 MGHRA, CDR2 YSYEKL. Naive-designated CD8 cells lacked CD45RO, were positively enriched for CCR7, and omitted terminally differentiated effector memory CD45RA+ cells. Generated by immunoSEQ multiplex PCR, the TCRdb table keeps only in-frame clones and is missing some. The sample shows roughly 2.1 million clones, 90% to 95% of them seen only once. To note about this clone: The antigen remains unidentified.

Sequencing was carried out using naive CD8+ T cells from PBMCs. The clonotype was recovered from a man aged 18 to 30 in good health. Some clones in this sample may be carry-over from other donors' samples. The rearrangement joins TRBV4-1 to TRBJ1-1; possible D gene TRBD1, 5 bases. The CDR3 DNA reads TGCGCCAGCAGCCGAGGGGACACTGAAGCTTTCTTT. Translation: CASSRGDTEAFF.